Listed below are T cell receptor beta chains from one sample, sequenced in a study of blood T cell repertoires in COVID-19. Profiling relied on immunoSEQ multiplex PCR, and the TCRdb table lists in-frame clones only, not all of them. This sample has hundreds of thousands of clones; roughly 76% occur once, and the top ten carry around 7.5%. Sequenced input: peripheral blood. These receptor sequences come from a woman of 80 years or more with COVID-19, enrolled during active disease. CDR3s include the opening cysteine and the closing phenylalanine or tryptophan.

>TRBJ2-7|15|TRBV21-1
CASRSGQINPYEQYF
>TRBJ2-2|14|TRBV30
CAWDGTGGYGELFF
>TRBJ1-1|14|TRBV11-2
CANSFLGPNTEAFF
>TRBJ1-3|16|TRBV10-3
CAIRQGQGRSGNTIYF
>TRBJ2-7|12|TRBV7-2
CASSRGGYEQYF
>TRBJ1-1|14|TRBV27
CASSLNKMNTEAFF
>TRBJ2-5|13|TRBV24-1
CATSEGAPETQYF
>TRBJ2-1|14|TRBV2
CASSEQGAYNEQFF
>TRBJ1-5|11|TRBV27
CASSKRQPQHF
>TRBJ1-2|15|TRBV7-9
CASSSGRGGSYGYTF
>TRBJ2-1|16|TRBV19
CASRTSGRGTYNEQFF
>TRBJ2-7|14|TRBV25-1
CASSGAGSRNEQYF
>TRBJ2-2|15|TRBV19
CASSWGQLNTGELFF
>TRBJ2-7|9|TRBV12-3/TRBV12-4
CASSRGQYF
>TRBJ1-5|12|TRBV18
CASSGENQPQHF
>TRBJ1-1|13|TRBV5-4
CASSSPKGAEAFF
>TRBJ2-7|15|TRBV6-5
CASSSGQGGAYEQYF
>TRBJ2-7|13|TRBV12-3/TRBV12-4
CASSIREPYEQYF
>TRBJ2-3|13|TRBV7-9
CASSLIAVDTQYF
>TRBJ2-7|14|TRBV19
CASSRTSTTYEQYF
>TRBJ1-3|14|TRBV20-1
CSASSGGVGNTIYF
>TRBJ2-2|14|TRBV6-5
CASSQATNTGELFF
>TRBJ1-2|17|TRBV27
CASSLKRPAGGGYGYTF
>TRBJ1-6|15|TRBV5-6
CASSLEGRHNSPLHF
>TRBJ2-1|14|TRBV19
CASIEQGAGNEQFF
>TRBJ1-2|14|TRBV6-4
CASSAMGQGTGYTF
>TRBJ1-6|13|TRBV28
CASRRRGNSPLHF
>TRBJ1-3|14|TRBV13
CASTLRGGGNTIYF
>TRBJ1-2|15|TRBV7-2
CASSLGLQGVNGYTF
>TRBJ2-4|16|TRBV5-1
CASSPGLLQAKNIQYF
>TRBJ2-5|13|TRBV18
CASSPPSQETQYF
>TRBJ1-1|16|TRBV28
CASMRGGSAMNTEAFF
>TRBJ2-5|12|TRBV28
CASSFQAGTQYF
>TRBJ1-5|16|TRBV6-2/TRBV6-3
CASSYGQGYYNQPQHF